Listed below are T cell receptor beta chains from one sample, sequenced in a study of blood T cell repertoires in COVID-19. Clones were sequenced by immunoSEQ multiplex PCR, and TCRdb holds only the in-frame ones, with some missing. Here the sample spans about 74,000 clones, 65% to 90% being singletons. The source material was peripheral blood. These receptors came from a man aged 50-60 years with acute or convalescent COVID-19. Each CDR3 is given with its conserved first and last residue. The D gene is left open where the match is weak. Expanded clones get a size class; other rows say once, few or many, or leave the size out.

J gene,V gene,clone size,D gene,CDR3 protein,CDR3 DNA
TRBJ2-7,TRBV15,-,-,CATSRDWRGLEGEQYF,TGTGCCACCAGCAGAGATTGGCGGGGGCTGGAGGGGGAGCAGTACTTC
TRBJ1-4,TRBV2,-,-,CASRAVNEKLFF,TGTGCCAGCAGGGCAGTTAATGAAAAACTGTTTTTT
TRBJ1-3,TRBV3-1/TRBV3-2,-,-,CASSQGGGASGNTIYF,TGTGCCAGCAGCCAAGGAGGGGGGGCGTCTGGAAACACCATATATTTT
TRBJ2-3,TRBV5-5,-,-,CASSFHRVRGTDTQYF,TGTGCCAGCAGCTTCCACAGGGTGCGGGGCACAGATACGCAGTATTTT
TRBJ1-1,TRBV10-3,-,-,CAISDTRGAEAFF,TGTGCCATCAGTGACACAAGGGGCGCTGAAGCTTTCTTT
TRBJ1-3,TRBV19,-,TRBD1,CATRQGATGNTIYF,TGTGCCACCAGACAGGGGGCAACTGGAAACACCATATATTTT
TRBJ2-1,TRBV7-2,once,TRBD2,CASSLQRGVNEQFF,TGTGCCAGCAGTCTTCAGCGGGGGGTCAATGAGCAGTTCTTC
TRBJ2-2,TRBV12-3/TRBV12-4,-,-,CASTQDSGELFF,TGTGCCAGCACCCAGGACAGCGGGGAGCTGTTTTTT
TRBJ2-3,TRBV10-1,-,-,CASSDGGESDTQYF,TGCGCCAGCAGTGACGGCGGGGAATCAGATACGCAGTATTTT
TRBJ2-5,TRBV28,-,-,CASRTRETQYF,TGTGCCAGCAGAACCCGGGAGACCCAGTACTTC
TRBJ1-1,TRBV21-1,-,-,CASSIIGGANTEAFF,TGTGCCAGCAGCATAATCGGGGGGGCAAACACTGAAGCTTTCTTT
TRBJ2-2,TRBV2,once,-,CASSKGESLAFTGELFF,TGTGCCAGCAGTAAAGGAGAGTCACTAGCATTCACCGGGGAGCTGTTTTTT
TRBJ2-1,TRBV2,once,-,CASNAGLVYNEQFF,TGTGCCAGCAATGCAGGGTTGGTCTACAATGAGCAGTTCTTC
TRBJ2-2,TRBV29-1,once,-,CSVASGGELFF,TGCAGCGTTGCCTCGGGGGGGGAGCTGTTTTTT
TRBJ2-1,TRBV25-1,-,-,CASSKSGAAYNEQFF,TGTGCCAGCAGTAAGTCAGGGGCGGCCTACAATGAGCAGTTCTTC
TRBJ1-1,TRBV9,once,TRBD1,CASSVGTGGWDTEAFF,TGTGCCAGCAGCGTAGGCACAGGGGGCTGGGACACTGAAGCTTTCTTT
TRBJ1-4,TRBV6-1,once,-,CASSDRGLEKLFF,TGTGCCAGCAGTGACAGGGGTCTCGAAAAACTGTTTTTT
TRBJ2-1,TRBV24-1,-,-,CAHVKSNPYYNEQFF,TGTGCCCACGTTAAATCGAATCCCTACTACAATGAGCAGTTCTTC
TRBJ1-6,TRBV6-5,-,-,CASSYEGDANSPLHF,TGTGCCAGCAGTTACGAGGGGGACGCCAATTCACCCCTCCACTTT
TRBJ2-1,TRBV2,-,TRBD1,CASSERQGRSYNEQFF,TGTGCCAGCAGTGAAAGACAGGGGCGCTCCTACAATGAGCAGTTCTTC
TRBJ1-4,TRBV5-1,-,TRBD1,CASSLETGNEKLFF,TGCGCCAGCAGCTTGGAGACAGGGAATGAAAAACTGTTTTTT
TRBJ2-1,TRBV4-1,once,-,CASSQESGDEQFF,TGCGCCAGCAGCCAAGAATCGGGGGATGAGCAGTTCTTC
TRBJ1-2,TRBV5-4,-,TRBD1,CASSRDRTFYGYTF,TGTGCCAGCAGCCGGGACAGGACCTTTTATGGCTACACCTTC
TRBJ1-4,TRBV18,-,TRBD1,CASSPDRALEEKLFF,TGTGCCAGCTCACCAGACAGGGCTTTGGAAGAAAAACTGTTTTTT
TRBJ1-2,TRBV2,-,TRBD1,CASSESVWGTGGRNGYTF,TGTGCCAGCAGTGAATCTGTCTGGGGGACAGGGGGAAGGAATGGCTACACCTTC
TRBJ2-1,TRBV4-1,once,TRBD2,CASSQWGLAISYNEQFF,TGCGCCAGCAGCCAATGGGGACTAGCGATTTCCTACAATGAGCAGTTCTTC
TRBJ2-7,TRBV7-9,-,-,CASTDSLIHEQYF,TGTGCCAGCACGGACAGTCTTATCCACGAGCAGTACTTC